Sequencing of this T cell receptor beta chain was carried out in a study of graft-versus-host responses after intestinal transplantation. Worth noting for this clone: The antigen remains undetermined.

Germline CDR1 MGHRA, CDR2 YSYEKL. This CDR3 contains 17 residues. Unmatched junction bases numbered 13, after V lost 4 bases and J lost 5 bases. The repertoire was sequenced with immunoSEQ multiplex PCR; TCRdb's copy has only in-frame clones and lacks some. The sample shows about 59,000 clones, almost 95% of them seen only once. V usage is TRBV4-1 and J usage is TRBJ2-3; TRBD1 matches at 9 bases. The sequenced sample was unstimulated CD4+ T cells sorted from spleen or lymph node cells, obtained before transplant. This clonotype was sampled from a human donor who was the organ donor for an intestinal transplant. The CDR3 region has the DNA TGCGCCAGCAGCCTCTTACCCGGGACAGGGAGGAGAGATACGCAGTATTTT. Amino acid sequence: CASSLLPGTGRRDTQYF.